This TCR beta chain was documented in a study of blood T cell repertoires in COVID-19. Study summary: Acute-phase and convalescent COVID-19 samples originated in the United States, Italy and Spain. The cDNA or gDNA used as material had been derived from T cells, B-cell-depleted T cells, or PBMCs.

Method: immunoSEQ multiplex PCR; TCRdb's copy keeps in-frame clones and lacks some. Of under 500,000 clones in the sample, around 89% are singletons; the top ten hold more than 4%. This clone has only one observation. The clonotype was recovered from a woman under 40 with acute or convalescent COVID-19. Sequencing was carried out using peripheral blood.

The CDR3 here is CASSSLAGVNIYNEQFF. CDR3 DNA: TGTGCCAGCAGTTCTCTAGCGGGGGTCAATATATATAATGAGCAGTTCTTC. The rearrangement uses TRBV5-6 and TRBJ2-1, with TRBD2 identical over 10 bases. V shed 5 bases, J shed 7 bases, and the junction held 15 bases outside the gene matches. The CDR3 contains 17 residues. Germline loops: CDR1 SGHDT, CDR2 YYEEEE.